This T cell receptor beta chain was recorded in a study of blood T cells in healthy people across ages (dated by TCRdb to between 2014 and 2017). Study-wide context: In model experiments, roughly one uniquely barcoded TCR beta cDNA molecule per two T cells was captured by template switching. The study measured age-related changes in TCR beta repertoire diversity using deep sequencing normalized with unique cDNA molecular identifiers. The donors were split into four age groups: young (average 16 years), middle-aged (about 40), aged (about 62) and long-lived (roughly 77). Using the same blood draw, the study looked at two additional independent replicas of 1 million unique cDNA reads for two donors, one aged 18 to 29 and the other aged 80 or older.

Ten or more counts support this clonotype. The antigen it binds to is not known. The sample holds no much larger clone one base away, and base qualities are not on file. Here is what the overall study found, with its caveats: Observed TCR beta diversity per million T cells fell roughly linearly with age, and a significant reduction was already apparent by age roughly 41. Since profiling was done on bulk unsorted PBMCs, naive and antigen-experienced compartments could not be conclusively compared. The percentage of naive T cells measured by flow cytometry correlated strongly with observed TCR beta diversity. Estimates of total diversity based on one million sequenced T cells were regarded as lower bounds and as underestimates. Compared with the aged group, more naive CD4+ T cells, fewer expanded clones and increased TCR diversity were shown by the long-lived group, suggesting age selection. Donor CMV infection status was unknown, potentially confounding age-related changes in expanded clonotypes.

Libraries were made using 5' RACE. The data were produced on an Illumina HiSeq 2500. A second about 7 to 12 cycle PCR used a sample-barcoded 5' primer and a J-beta primer mix. A unique molecular identifier was introduced onto each TCR beta cDNA molecule by a template-switch 5' adaptor carrying 12 random nucleotides. Each sample yielded at least 3 million CDR3-containing paired-end reads. First-strand cDNA was synthesized from all RNA with the Mint cDNA synthesis kit, primed by a TRBC-specific oligonucleotide. All cDNA was treated with uracil-DNA glycosylase and then went through a first 18-cycle PCR with the universal primers M1SS and BC2_uni_R. In the authors' own workflow: Each sample was normalized by randomly selecting 1 million high-quality reads, each carrying a distinct molecular identifier. Reads sharing molecular identifiers were discarded rather than binned into consensus sequences. MiTCR, set to a Q25 quality threshold and the strictest error-elimination algorithm, was used for CDR3 identification, clonotype clustering and error correction. Lower-bound total TCR beta diversity was estimated with a nonparametric unseen species model using Euler transformation. TCRdb trimmed the raw reads at Q25, called clones with MiXCR and kept productive beta chains. Duplicate CDR3 protein sequences are folded into a single record with the most common DNA and genes. Clone size and V and J calls follow TCRdb, not the original study. For this sample the table gives 750,000 to 1,000,000 distinct CDR3 sequences, of which almost 30% were detected only once. The ten largest clones capture roughly 10% of the sample.

Looking up the germline V gene (reference sequence) yields CDR1 DFQATT and CDR2 SNEGSKA. Trimming removed 0 bases from V and 6 bases from J, leaving 15 bases between the germline ends. The CDR3 contains 15 residues, cysteine and phenylalanine counted. The only DNA kept is the CDR3, 45 bases in frame from the first base. Donors were approximately 42 systemically healthy Caucasian individuals from Russia aged roughly 6 to 100 years. Each donor gave around 9 milliliters of peripheral blood, collected into EDTA-treated Vacutainer tubes. Ficoll-Paque density-gradient centrifugation was used to isolate PBMCs, with at least 6 million obtained per sample. Trizol reagent was used to extract total RNA from PBMCs, with at least 6 micrograms per sample. Naive CD45RAhigh/CD27high T cell percentages were measured by flow cytometry on a PBMC aliquot from every donor. This same sample was also taken into another study, of T cells of mothers and their children. The second study reports: The donors were nine systemically healthy Caucasian individuals, made up of three mothers and their six children. cDNA synthesis used all of the extracted RNA, with about 1.5 ug of RNA in each 15 ul reaction. In the second PCR, the M1S primer introduced both the sample barcodes and 2-4 random nucleotides. More than 8 million TCR beta CDR3 reads were obtained from each mother, and about 3 million reads were obtained from each child. In both related and unrelated pairs, thymic selection shapes the output of TCR recombination in a similar way, with inherited differences having only a minor effect. Normalized repertoire overlap in related mother-child pairs was always slightly higher than in unrelated mother-child pairs, but the difference was never significant. No persistent microchimeric T cell clones were found, with a detection sensitivity of around 100 clones per million clonotypes. In the study, deep NGS was used to compare the TCR beta repertoires of mothers and children, and features distinguishing related mother-child pairs from unrelated individuals were sought. The mean age was roughly 44 +/- 4 years for the mothers and roughly 11 +/- 4 years for the children. After adapter ligation was performed with NEBNext reagents, the libraries were sequenced on an Illumina HiSeq 2000 with 100+100 nt paired-end reads. To prevent cross-contamination, the mother and child libraries were prepared one month apart and sequenced in separate runs. Each donor had between roughly 450,000 and 2,300,000 distinct TCR beta clonotypes identified. Naive TCR beta clonotypes were estimated from low-frequency clonotypes matched to each donor's FACS-determined naive share, without sorting.

The sequenced sample consisted of blood. This clonotype was sampled from a woman in her thirties or forties in good health. The chain links TRBV20-1 with TRBJ2-4; TRBD1 could be the D gene, as 5 bases match. The CDR3 corresponds to CSARDSGRAINIQYF. The DNA is as follows: TGCAGTGCTAGAGATTCTGGCAGGGCGATAAACATTCAGTACTTC.